The present entry profiles one T cell receptor (beta chain) with its context. The sample is drawn from a study of OX40 agonist ivuxolimab in advanced cancers. Study details: Mean age approximately 61 years, range about 23 to 80; just over 80% male.

Patients had blood sampled at baseline and again on cycle 4 day 1 and cycle 7 day 1. Sequenced by immunoSEQ multiplex PCR; TCRdb stores in-frame clones only, minus some. The table shows about 86,000 clones, with around 88% occurring only once. Trimming removed 10 bases at V and 3 bases at J, with 15 bases between. The CDR3 sequence is 13 residues long. Germline CDR1 and CDR2: SNHLY and FYNNEI. Here the sequenced sample was CD4+ or CD8+ T cells sorted from blood, taken in a trial of the OX40 agonist ivuxolimab. This clonotype was obtained from an adult with an advanced solid tumor such as melanoma, head and neck, liver or kidney cancer. The chain has TRBV2 and TRBJ1-1; a weak D match, TRBD1 (5 bases). CDR3 in amino acids: CATGVRYDTEAFF. The CDR3 coding sequence is TGTGCCACGGGGGTCAGATACGACACTGAAGCTTTCTTT.